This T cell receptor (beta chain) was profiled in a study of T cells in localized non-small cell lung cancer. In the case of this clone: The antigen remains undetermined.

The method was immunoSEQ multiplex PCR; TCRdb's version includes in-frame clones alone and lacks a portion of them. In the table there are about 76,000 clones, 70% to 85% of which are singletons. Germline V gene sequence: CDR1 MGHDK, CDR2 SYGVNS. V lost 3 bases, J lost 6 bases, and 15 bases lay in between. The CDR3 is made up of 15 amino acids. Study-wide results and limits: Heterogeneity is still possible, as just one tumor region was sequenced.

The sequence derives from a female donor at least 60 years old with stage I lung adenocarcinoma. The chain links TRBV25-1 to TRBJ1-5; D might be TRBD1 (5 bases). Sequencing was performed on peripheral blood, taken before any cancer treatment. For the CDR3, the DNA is TGTGCCAGCAGTGATAGCCGCAGGGCCGGTCAGCCCCAGCATTTT. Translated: CASSDSRRAGQPQHF.